Sequencing of this T cell receptor beta chain was carried out in a study of Graves' ophthalmopathy and Graves' hyperthyroidism. Amplifying from RNA transcripts, the study obtained TCR beta CDR3 regions. An initial RT-PCR round employing HTBI primers preceded a second-round multiplex PCR. TCRdb used MiXCR to reprocess the multiplex PCR reads, holding one entry per CDR3 protein. The sample holds 650,000 to 900,000 distinct CDR3 sequences; approximately 40% are singletons and the top ten take roughly 46%. The trim removed 3 bases at V and 8 bases at J, leaving 23 bases unmatched. CDR1 and CDR2 (germline): SGHAT, FQDESV (reference sequence). The CDR3 runs to 20 residues. Lactation, pregnancy, uncontrolled infections and other autoimmune diseases were all grounds for excluding patients.

Sequenced input: peripheral blood. The source is an adult man with Graves' ophthalmopathy. The V call is TRBV11-1, the J call TRBJ1-4, with 8 nucleotides matching TRBD1. The CDR3 DNA reads as TGTGCCAGCAGCTTTCGACCTTCCGGACGACCGAGACAGGGGAAAGAAAAACTGTTTTTT. This codes for CASSFRPSGRPRQGKEKLFF. Full variable domain (missing parts from reference TRBV11-1 and TRBJ1-4): EAEVAQSPRYKITEKSQAVAFWCDPISGHATLYWYRQILGQGPELLVQFQDESVVDDSQLPKDRFSAERLKGVDSTLKIQPAELGDSAMYLCASSFRPSGRPRQGKEKLFFGSGTQLSVL.